These 12 T cell receptor beta chains came from one sample sequenced in a study of blood T cell repertoires in COVID-19 (dated by TCRdb to 2020 to 2021). Libraries came from the immunoSEQ multiplex PCR assay. What TCRdb holds here is the immuneACCESS table cut down to in-frame rearrangements. Part of the clones is not present; checked against another copy, under half of the missing clones reflect an unresolved V gene, and the others are unexplained. This sample gives approximately 350,000 clones in total; 85% to 90% of them show up just once. The ten most abundant clones make up around 1% of the sample. Sequences were obtained from PBMCs or T cells enriched from blood (not recorded which). Every receptor here comes from a young man who had recovered from COVID-19.

This rearrangement joins TRBV7-8 to TRBJ2-7, with 7 bases identical to TRBD2. CDR3 length: 17 residues. With 5 bases clipped from V and 8 bases from J, the junction kept 21 bases outside the gene matches. Germline CDR1 is SGHVS and CDR2 is FQNEAQ. The CDR3 sequence: CASSPTSASGTPGKQYF. DNA for the CDR3: TGTGCCAGCAGCCCGACTTCGGCTAGCGGTACCCCAGGGAAGCAGTACTTC.

This chain connects TRBV12-3 or TRBV12-4 to TRBJ2-1, with D possibly matching TRBD2 (7 bases). This CDR3 has 13 residues. Trimming stripped 5 bases from V and 9 bases from J, with 14 bases between. CDR3 amino acids: CASSQGRVFEQFF. CDR3 nucleotide sequence: TGTGCCAGCAGTCAGGGGAGGGTATTTGAGCAGTTCTTC.

The chain joins TRBV6-5 to TRBJ1-1, with TRBD1 matching over 7 bases. CDR1 and CDR2 (germline): MNHEY, SVGAGI. This CDR3 comprises 14 residues. The junction had 3 bases not matched to a gene; V was cut back by 5 bases and J by 0 bases. CDR3 DNA sequence: TGTGCCAGCAGTCCGGGACAGATGAACACTGAAGCTTTCTTT. Its translation: CASSPGQMNTEAFF.

The genes are TRBV19 and TRBJ2-1; TRBD2 matches 8 bases. CDR1 and CDR2 (germline): LNHDA, SQIVND (reference sequence). This CDR3 region has 14 residues. Trimming cost V 5 bases and J 9 bases; bases outside gene matches: 9. DNA for the CDR3: TGTGCCAGTAGTCCCCAGCGGGGGTGGGTTGAGCAGTTCTTC. Translation gives CASSPQRGWVEQFF.

This chain uses TRBV29-1 with TRBJ1-1, with 8 positions matching TRBD1. There are 14 residues in the CDR3. In germline, CDR1 is SQVTM, CDR2 ANQGSEA. The ends lost 1 base at V and 6 bases at J; junction bases unmatched: 7. CDR3 amino acids: CSVEVRVQGAEAFF. The CDR3 bases are TGCAGCGTTGAAGTTCGCGTACAGGGGGCTGAAGCTTTCTTT.

The chain employs TRBV4-1 and TRBJ1-5; TRBD1 matches at 7 bases. The CDR3 runs to 17 residues. The germline gives CDR1 MGHRA, CDR2 YSYEKL. With V trimmed by 1 base and J by 1 base, 7 bases remained unmatched. CDR3 residues: CASSQGTTGVSNQPQHF. CDR3 nucleotides: TGCGCCAGCAGCCAAGGCACAACAGGGGTAAGCAATCAGCCCCAGCATTTT.

The CDR3 loop reads CASTLRQLNTIYF. CDR3 nucleotide sequence: TGTGCCAGCACCCTTAGACAGTTGAACACCATATATTTT. The chain recombines TRBV7-9 with TRBJ1-3; possible D gene TRBD1, 5 bases. V shed 7 bases and J shed 7 bases, with 14 bases lying between them. There are 13 residues in the CDR3. CDR1 is SEHNR, CDR2 FQNEAQ, per germline (reference sequence).

This clone showed up just a few times. The rearrangement uses TRBV2 and TRBJ2-5; 12 bases align to TRBD2. Germline CDR1 SNHLY, CDR2 FYNNEI. V was pared by 8 bases and J by 2 bases, with 3 bases of the junction left unmatched. The CDR3 consists of 14 residues. As DNA, the CDR3 is TGTGCCAGCCCCGGGACTAGCGGGCAAGAGACCCAGTACTTC. Translating it yields CASPGTSGQETQYF.

This chain uses TRBV5-6 with TRBJ1-6, with no clear D. V dropped 7 bases and J dropped 0 bases, with 20 bases sitting between them. This CDR3 region has 18 residues. Germline loops: CDR1 SGHDT, CDR2 YYEEEE. The CDR3 loop is CASRPFSAASSYNSPLHF. The CDR3 DNA sequence: TGTGCCAGCCGACCCTTCTCGGCAGCGAGCTCCTATAATTCACCCCTCCACTTT.

The chain is built from TRBV7-9 and TRBJ1-3; TRBD1 is a possible D gene (6 bases). The germline V gene encodes CDR1 SEHNR and CDR2 FQNEAQ (reference sequence). Between the trimmed V and J ends, which lost 4 bases and 1 base, there was a span of 17 bases. This CDR3 region has 17 residues. CDR3 nucleotides: TGTGCCAGCAGCTCCCTAAGGGGGGGGCAATCTGGAAACACCATATATTTT. This sequence encodes CASSSLRGGQSGNTIYF.

CDR3 DNA sequence: TGCGCCAGCAGCCAAGATCCGGCGGAATACAATGAGCAGTTCTTC. Translation gives CASSQDPAEYNEQFF. The rearrangement uses TRBV4-1 and TRBJ2-1, with D uncertain. The CDR3 length is 15 residues. Germline V gives CDR1 MGHRA, CDR2 YSYEKL. V lost 0 bases, J lost 4 bases, and 10 bases lay in between.

This rearrangement joins TRBV29-1 to TRBJ2-2; 7 nucleotides agree with TRBD1. CDR3 length equals 14 residues. CDR1 and CDR2 (germline): SQVTM, ANQGSEA. Germline trimming cut 5 bases from V and 5 bases from J; bases unmatched to any gene: 8. The CDR3 spells CSVRSGGRTGELFF. Here the CDR3 DNA reads TGCAGCGTTCGGTCAGGGGGACGGACCGGGGAGCTGTTTTTT.